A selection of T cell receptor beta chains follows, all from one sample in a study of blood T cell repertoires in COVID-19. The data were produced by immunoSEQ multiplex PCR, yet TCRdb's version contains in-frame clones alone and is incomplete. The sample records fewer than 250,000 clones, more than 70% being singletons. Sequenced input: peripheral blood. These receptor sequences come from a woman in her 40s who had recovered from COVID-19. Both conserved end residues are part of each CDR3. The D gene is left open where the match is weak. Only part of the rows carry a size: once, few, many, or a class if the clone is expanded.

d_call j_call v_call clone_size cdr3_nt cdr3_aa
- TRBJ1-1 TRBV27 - TGTGCCAGCAGTCTGACGGGGTGGAACACTGAAGCTTTCTTT CASSLTGWNTEAFF
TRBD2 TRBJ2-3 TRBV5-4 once TGTGCCAGCAGCACCGGACTAGACACAGATACGCAGTATTTT CASSTGLDTDTQYF
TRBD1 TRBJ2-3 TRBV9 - TGTGCCAGCAGCGATGGACAGGCAGGCACAGATACGCAGTATTTT CASSDGQAGTDTQYF
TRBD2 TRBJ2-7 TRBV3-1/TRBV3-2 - TGTGCCAGCAGCCTATCGGGACTAGCGGGAGGGGGGGAGCAGTACTTC CASSLSGLAGGGEQYF
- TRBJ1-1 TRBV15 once TGTGCCACCAGCAGAGACCAGGTGAACACTGAAGCTTTCTTT CATSRDQVNTEAFF
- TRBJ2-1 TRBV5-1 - TGCGCCAGCAGCTTGGACAGGGTCCCCCACAATGAGCAGTTCTTC CASSLDRVPHNEQFF
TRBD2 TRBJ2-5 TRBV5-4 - TGTGCCAGCAGCCCGATGTTCAGCGGGAGAAATCAAGAGACCCAGTACTTC CASSPMFSGRNQETQYF
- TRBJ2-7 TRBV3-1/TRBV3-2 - TGTGCCAGCAGCCAAATGGTAGCGGAATCCTACGAGCAGTACTTC CASSQMVAESYEQYF
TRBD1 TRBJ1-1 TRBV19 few TGTGCCAGTCATAGTATAGGTCTCGGGACAGTCAACACTGAAGCTTTCTTT CASHSIGLGTVNTEAFF
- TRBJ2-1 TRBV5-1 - TGCGCCAGCAGGCCTGACGGGAGCATCATAGGCAATGAGCAGTTCTTC CASRPDGSIIGNEQFF